Listed here are 9 T cell receptor beta chains from one sample, sequenced in a study of cytomegalovirus exposure and HLA in healthy donors. With 60 Vbeta and 13 Jbeta primers, the PCR was carried out. Here immunoSEQ multiplex PCR was the method, and the copy in TCRdb shows in-frame clones only, minus some. Among roughly 150,000 clones, approximately 80% were seen once, and the ten largest hold more than 8%. Sequencing input: PBMCs. These receptors were obtained from a male donor in good health and CMV-seropositive.

The V and J genes are TRBV11-3 and TRBJ2-5; 10 bases match TRBD1. Trimming cost V 5 bases and J 5 bases; bases outside gene matches: 11. Germline CDR1 is SGHNT and CDR2 is YENEEA. This CDR3 spans 16 amino acids. As DNA, the CDR3 is TGTGCCAGCAGCCATTATCCGGGACAGGGGAGGGAGACCCAGTACTTC. Translated, it gives CASSHYPGQGRETQYF. Drawing the rest from reference TRBV11-3 and TRBJ2-5, the complete variable domain is EAGVVQSPRYKIIEKKQPVAFWCNPISGHNTLYWYLQNLGQGPELLIRYENEEAVDDSQLPKDRFSAERLKGVDSTLKIQPAELGDSAVYLCASSHYPGQGRETQYFGPGTRLLVL.

This clone has only a few counts. The chain joins TRBV5-6 to TRBJ2-7; 9 bases map to TRBD1. CDR3 length: 17 residues. J gave up 2 bases and V 3 bases, and 12 bases lay outside the gene matches. Germline CDR1 reads SGHDT; CDR2 reads YYEEEE. Written as DNA, the CDR3 is TGTGCCAGCAGCTCCGGGACAGGGACTACCTACGCCTACGAGCAGTACTTC. This codes for CASSSGTGTTYAYEQYF.

The rearrangement joins TRBV10-3 to TRBJ1-1; TRBD1 matches at 9 bases. Germline V gene data show CDR1 as ENHRY and CDR2 as SYGVKD. There are 14 residues in the CDR3. Germline trimming cut 8 bases from V and 0 bases from J; bases unmatched to any gene: 4. CDR3 sequence (DNA): TGTGCCATCTGGACAGGGGAGATGAACACTGAAGCTTTCTTT. Translation: CAIWTGEMNTEAFF.

This clone has just a few counts. This sequence joins TRBV30 and TRBJ1-4; D might be TRBD1 (5 bases). With 4 bases removed from V and 8 bases from J, the gap between germline ends came to 14 bases. CDR3 length: 13 amino acids. Germline loops: CDR1 GTSNPN, CDR2 SVGIG (reference sequence). CDR3 DNA: TGTGCCTGGAAAAGTTCAGGGTGGGAAAAACTGTTTTTT. This codes for CAWKSSGWEKLFF.

The chain recombines TRBV27 with TRBJ1-2, with D possibly TRBD1 on 5 matching bases. CDR1 and CDR2 from the germline V gene are MNHEY and SMNVEV (reference sequence). The CDR3 spans 15 residues. Trimming cost V 7 bases and J 2 bases, with 17 bases left between them. The CDR3 DNA follows: TGTGCCAGCATGCACCTCGCAGGGTTGAACTATGGCTACACCTTC. Translating gives CASMHLAGLNYGYTF.

This chain joins TRBV10-3 and TRBJ1-5; D is possibly TRBD1 (5 bases). Per the germline V gene, CDR1 is ENHRY and CDR2 is SYGVKD. CDR3 length: 13 amino acids. Trimming cost V 4 bases and J 4 bases, with 8 bases left between them. The CDR3 is CAISGQFNQPQHF. CDR3 DNA sequence: TGTGCCATCAGTGGACAGTTTAATCAGCCCCAGCATTTT.

The rearrangement uses TRBV29-1 and TRBJ1-4; D possibly corresponds to TRBD1 (6 bases). The CDR3 is 14 residues long. The germline V gene has CDR1 SQVTM and CDR2 ANQGSEA. With 7 bases removed from V and 0 bases from J, the gap between germline ends came to 12 bases. The CDR3 DNA sequence: TGCAGCGCCCCTGAGGGGGCAACTAATGAAAAACTGTTTTTT. It codes for CSAPEGATNEKLFF. The variable domain in full, with the rest retrieved from reference TRBV29-1 and TRBJ1-4, is SAVISQKPSRDICQRGTSLTIQCQVDSQVTMMFWYRQQPGQSLTLIATANQGSEATYESGFVIDKFPISRPNLTFSTLTVSNMSPEDSSIYLCSAPEGATNEKLFFGSGTQLSVL.

This clone came up a few times. V is TRBV28 and J is TRBJ2-4, with 11 bases lining up with TRBD1. Trimming took 7 bases from V and 1 from J; bases not matched to a gene: 9. Germline lookup yields CDR1 MDHEN and CDR2 SYDVKM. The CDR3 has 17 residues. Written as DNA, the CDR3 is TGTGCCAGCACCGGTTGGACAGGGGGCCTCGCCAAAAACATTCAGTACTTC. This gives the protein CASTGWTGGLAKNIQYF. The whole variable domain, remainder taken from reference TRBV28 and TRBJ2-4, is DVKVTQSSRYLVKRTGEKVFLECVQDMDHENMFWYRQDPGLGLRLIYFSYDVKMKEKGDIPEGYSVSREKKERFSLILESASTNQTSMYLCASTGWTGGLAKNIQYFGAGTRLSVL.

The chain is built from TRBV23-1 and TRBJ1-1, with D possibly TRBD1 on 6 matching bases. TRBV23-1 falls under the ORF class, with uncertain function. The CDR3 runs to 15 residues. The V end was cut by 1 base, the J end by 5 bases, with 14 bases between. The CDR3 DNA follows: TGCGCCAGCAGTCAATTGCGGGGGCTACGGACTGAAGCTTTCTTT. Protein: CASSQLRGLRTEAFF.